The text below deals with one T cell receptor (beta chain). Germline CDR1 MDHEN, CDR2 SYDVKM. The CDR3 spans 16 residues. Trimming removed 5 bases from V and 6 bases from J; junction bases left unmatched: 11. This entry belongs to a study of shared clonotypes between healthy human individuals. When replicate PCRs were run on sorted subsets, they used around 200 ng DNA, about 31,000 T cell genomes. The method was immunoSEQ multiplex PCR; TCRdb's version includes in-frame clones alone and lacks a portion of them. The sample has millions of clones, roughly nine tenths seen once. The V and J genes are TRBV28 and TRBJ2-3, with TRBD1 matching 10 bases. Input material: naive CD4+ T cells sorted from blood. Indicated subset: CD45RA+ positively selected. The clonotype was recovered from a man aged 18 to 29 in good health. Here the CDR3 DNA reads TGTGCCAGCAGTCGACCGGGACAGGGGTATGGGGATACGCAGTATTTT. This codes for CASSRPGQGYGDTQYF.